Following are 25 T cell receptor beta chains from one sample sequenced in a study of T cells in Graves' hyperthyroidism and ophthalmopathy. TCR beta CDR3 sequences were amplified from RNA transcripts. Primed by the HTBI set, a first-round RT-PCR was run on the TCR CDR3. TCRdb recomputed calls from the multiplex PCR reads with MiXCR, one row per CDR3 protein. The table lists some 760,000 distinct CDR3 sequences, around 15% of them singletons. Sequences were obtained from blood. The receptors derive from a woman younger than 30 with Graves' hyperthyroidism.

This clonotype showed up just a few times. The chain recombines TRBV5-4 with TRBJ2-1; D is undetermined. Trimming stripped 4 bases from V and 1 base from J, with 12 bases between. The CDR3 totals 15 residues. Per the germline V gene, CDR1 is SGHNT and CDR2 is YYREEE (reference sequence). CDR3 sequence: CASSPLSTSYNEQFF. The DNA for the CDR3 is TGTGCCAGCAGCCCCCTCTCGACTTCCTACAATGAGCAGTTCTTC.

This clonotype turned up a few times. The rearrangement joins TRBV12-3 or TRBV12-4 to TRBJ2-7; no reliable D call. Between the trimmed V and J ends, which lost 1 base and 0 bases, there was a span of 10 bases. The CDR3 covers 15 residues. The CDR3 loop reads CASSLGRPASYEQYF. CDR3 coding DNA: TGTGCCAGCAGTTTAGGTCGTCCAGCCTCCTACGAGCAGTACTTC.

The chain uses TRBV18 and TRBJ2-1; TRBD2 matches at 10 bases. The trim removed 3 bases at V and 4 bases at J, leaving 6 bases unmatched. The CDR3 is 16 amino acids. Germline CDR1 KGHSH, CDR2 LQKENI. The CDR3 sequence: CASSPFEREGYNEQFF. CDR3 DNA: TGTGCCAGCTCACCTTTTGAGCGGGAGGGTTACAATGAGCAGTTCTTC.

The chain joins TRBV20-1 to TRBJ2-7, with TRBD2 matching over 7 bases. The germline gives CDR1 DFQATT, CDR2 SNEGSKA (reference sequence). The junction had 8 bases not matched to a gene; V was cut back by 7 bases and J by 2 bases. The CDR3 is made up of 13 amino acids. In DNA, the CDR3 is TGCAGTGTCCGGGAGGCCGGAGCCTACGAGCAGTACTTC. Encoded protein: CSVREAGAYEQYF.

The chain joins TRBV27 to TRBJ2-1, with 7 bases that match TRBD2. V lost 6 bases to trimming and J lost 5 bases; unmatched junction nucleotides: 7. The CDR3 totals 14 residues. Germline V gene data show CDR1 as MNHEY and CDR2 as SMNVEV (reference sequence). DNA of the CDR3: TGTGCCAGCAGCCAACTAGCGAGTAACAATGAGCAGTTCTTC. It yields the protein CASSQLASNNEQFF.

In its sample, this clonotype was seen many times. The genes are TRBV24-1 and TRBJ2-1; perhaps TRBD2 as D (7 bases). V was clipped by 10 bases and J by 2 bases, with 14 bases between them. CDR1 is KGHDR and CDR2 is SFDVKD in the germline V gene. The CDR3 totals 14 residues. The CDR3 region has the DNA TGTGCCACTGGGGGGGCGGGCCCCTACAATGAGCAGTTCTTC. Its translation is CATGGAGPYNEQFF.

This clonotype was seen repeatedly, ten times or more. The chain recombines TRBV20-1 with TRBJ2-1; D unresolved. The germline V and J ends were trimmed by 5 bases and 3 bases, with 11 bases remaining between them. The CDR3 length is 13 residues. In germline, CDR1 is DFQATT, CDR2 SNEGSKA (reference sequence). CDR3 in DNA: TGCAGTGCTCGAGGCACAGACTACAATGAGCAGTTCTTC. Protein product: CSARGTDYNEQFF.

This clonotype appeared a few times. This chain joins TRBV6-5 and TRBJ1-3; possible D gene TRBD1, 5 bases. CDR3 length equals 16 residues. V lost 0 bases to trimming and J lost 0 bases, with 9 bases between them. Looked up from germline, CDR1 is MNHEY and CDR2 is SVGAGI. This CDR3 reads CASSYSIGTSGNTIYF. For the CDR3, the DNA is TGTGCCAGCAGTTACTCGATAGGGACCTCTGGAAACACCATATATTTT.

Ten or more counts support this clonotype. The rearrangement joins TRBV20-1 to TRBJ2-1; the D gene is possibly TRBD2 (6 bases). This CDR3 has 17 amino acids. The V and J ends lost 0 bases and 0 bases respectively, with 15 bases between them. CDR1 DFQATT and CDR2 SNEGSKA come from the germline V gene (reference sequence). The CDR3 spells CSARDIRAGSSYNEQFF. The DNA for the CDR3 is TGCAGTGCTAGAGATATACGAGCGGGCAGCTCCTACAATGAGCAGTTCTTC.

This clonotype was recorded many times. This chain joins TRBV7-3 and TRBJ2-1; D gene ambiguous. V shed 2 bases and J shed 4 bases, with 6 bases lying between them. This CDR3 region has 13 residues. Germline V CDR1 and CDR2: SGHTA, FQGTGA. CDR3 residues: CASSLHKYNEQFF. The CDR3 region has the DNA TGTGCCAGCAGCTTACACAAATACAATGAGCAGTTCTTC.

This clonotype showed up many times. The chain uses TRBV28 and TRBJ2-1; D not certain. The CDR3 runs 16 residues. The germline gives CDR1 MDHEN, CDR2 SYDVKM. V shed 7 bases and J shed 0 bases, with 16 bases lying between them. The CDR3 protein is CASTPRSLGSYNEQFF. CDR3 in DNA: TGTGCCAGCACACCCCGAAGTTTGGGCTCCTACAATGAGCAGTTCTTC.

This clonotype showed up just once. The chain employs TRBV20-1 and TRBJ2-1; maybe TRBD2 (6 bases). V lost 0 bases and J 8 bases, leaving 17 bases between the germline ends. The CDR3 has 15 amino acids. Germline CDR1 DFQATT, CDR2 SNEGSKA (reference sequence). The CDR3 DNA follows: TGCAGTGCTAGAGATCTTTACCTAGGGACTCATGAGCAGTTCTTC. Residues: CSARDLYLGTHEQFF.

The V gene is TRBV19, the J gene TRBJ1-4; a weak D match, TRBD1 (5 bases). This CDR3 has 15 amino acids. Germline V gene lookup returns CDR1 LNHDA and CDR2 SQIVND (reference sequence). V lost 7 bases and J lost 8, with 20 bases in between. For the CDR3, the DNA is TGTGCCAGTAATCCTGGGCAGGGCGTCGTCGAAAAACTGTTTTTT. It codes for CASNPGQGVVEKLFF.

This clonotype appeared many times. The chain has TRBV20-1 and TRBJ2-7, with D possibly called TRBD1 or TRBD2 (5 bases each). In germline, CDR1 is DFQATT, CDR2 SNEGSKA (reference sequence). V gave up 3 bases and J gave up 3 bases, with 15 bases separating them. This CDR3 spans 14 amino acids. CDR3 region: CSARGDVPVYEQYF. The DNA of the CDR3 is TGCAGTGCTAGGGGGGATGTCCCCGTCTACGAGCAGTACTTC.

There are many counts of this clonotype. V usage is TRBV6-2 or TRBV6-3 and J usage is TRBJ2-1, with 11 bases matching TRBD2. Germline V gene sequence: CDR1 MNHEY, CDR2 SVGEGT. The J segment lost 12 bases and the V segment lost 5 bases, leaving 9 bases of the junction unmatched. This CDR3 region has 14 residues. CDR3 in DNA: TGTGCCAGCAGTCTCCCCGGGACTAGCGGCCCGCAGTTCTTC. It yields the protein CASSLPGTSGPQFF.

This clonotype was seen more than once but under ten times. The rearrangement links TRBV6-7 to TRBJ1-6; 7 bases match TRBD1. TRBV6-7 is given ORF status, its function remaining uncertain. V shed 8 bases and J 10 bases; nucleotides not matched to a gene: 5. This CDR3 has 12 residues. The CDR3 loop reads CASQQGLSPLHF. The CDR3 DNA follows: TGTGCCAGCCAACAGGGGCTCTCACCCCTCCACTTT.

CDR3 sequence reads: CASSPGAGFGGELFF. DNA of the CDR3: TGTGCCAGCTCACCAGGGGCCGGATTCGGCGGGGAGCTGTTTTTT. The chain links TRBV18 to TRBJ2-2, with D perhaps matching TRBD1 (5 bases). Trimming took off 2 bases at V and 7 bases at J, with 14 bases between the two ends. Per the germline V gene, CDR1 is KGHSH and CDR2 is LQKENI. The CDR3 spans 15 residues.

This clonotype was detected ten times or more. The CDR3 loop reads CASSLGGGEETQYF. In DNA, the CDR3 is TGTGCCAGCAGCCTGGGGGGAGGGGAAGAGACCCAGTACTTC. The genes are TRBV9 and TRBJ2-5; 7 positions agree with TRBD2. J was trimmed by 3 bases and V by 4 bases; bases with no gene match: 6. Germline CDR1 and CDR2: SGDLS and YYNGEE. CDR3 length: 14 amino acids.

This clonotype was detected ten times or more. The chain carries TRBV7-2 and TRBJ2-5; 7 nucleotides match TRBD1. J was trimmed by 6 bases and V by 6 bases; bases with no gene match: 7. Germline V gene lookup returns CDR1 SGHTA and CDR2 FQGNSA. This CDR3 is built from 13 residues. The CDR3 reads CASSSGGGKTQYF. The CDR3 DNA reads TGTGCCAGCAGTTCAGGGGGTGGAAAGACCCAGTACTTC.

This clonotype came up many times. V and J are TRBV28 and TRBJ2-1, with 10 positions matching TRBD2. This CDR3 spans 15 amino acids. After removal of 5 bases from V and 5 bases from J, the junction contained 6 bases not matched to a gene. CDR1 is MDHEN and CDR2 is SYDVKM in the germline V gene. The CDR3 region has the DNA TGTGCCAGCAGTAACAGCGGGGGGGGCAACAATGAGCAGTTCTTC. It specifies CASSNSGGGNNEQFF.

This clonotype was detected a few times. The rearrangement links TRBV5-4 to TRBJ1-5; 8 bases are shared with TRBD1. Germline CDR1 and CDR2: SGHNT and YYREEE (reference sequence). This CDR3 is built from 16 residues. With 1 base clipped from V and 5 bases from J, the junction kept 8 bases outside the gene matches. The CDR3 region has the DNA TGTGCCAGCAGCTTGTATTCATCAGGGGGCGATCAGCCCCAGCATTTT. This encodes CASSLYSSGGDQPQHF.

This clonotype appeared many times. CDR3 DNA sequence: TGCAGTGCCCTAGCGGGAGGGCCCTCCTACGAGCAGTACTTC. Encoded protein: CSALAGGPSYEQYF. This sequence joins TRBV20-1 and TRBJ2-7; 12 nucleotides align to TRBD2. The CDR3 spans 14 residues. Germline CDR1 reads DFQATT; CDR2 reads SNEGSKA (reference sequence). The J segment lost 0 bases and the V segment lost 6 bases, leaving 3 bases of the junction unmatched.

Note on this clonotype: This clone may be a read error of a much larger clone one base away. The rearrangement links TRBV11-2 to TRBJ2-2; D uncertain. The CDR3 loop spans 12 amino acids. V was trimmed by 11 bases and J by 8 bases, leaving 15 bases between them. CDR1 SGHAT and CDR2 FQNNGV come from the germline V gene. CDR3 in amino acids: CACTRVPGELFF. DNA of the CDR3: TGTGCCTGCACCCGAGTTCCGGGGGAGCTGTTTTTT. The full variable domain, completed using reference TRBV11-2 and TRBJ2-2, is EAGVAQSPRYKIIEKRQSVAFWCNPISGHATLYWYQQILGQGPKLLIQFQNNGVVDDSQLPKDRFSAERLKGVDSTLKIQPAKLEDSAVYLCACTRVPGELFFGEGSRLTVL.

This chain links TRBV19 with TRBJ2-2; D may be TRBD2 (6 bases). Germline V gene data show CDR1 as LNHDA and CDR2 as SQIVND (reference sequence). The CDR3 loop spans 15 amino acids. V lost 1 base and J lost 4, with 10 bases in between. CDR3 bases: TGTGCCAGTAGTATAGGGGCGGGGATCACCGGGGAGCTGTTTTTT. Amino acids: CASSIGAGITGELFF.

This clonotype was found many times. The chain recombines TRBV7-9 with TRBJ2-7; D is unclear. The germline V gene has CDR1 SEHNR and CDR2 FQNEAQ (reference sequence). This CDR3 is 12 amino acids long. V gave up 5 bases and J gave up 3 bases, with 8 bases separating them. CDR3 residues: CASSPRRYEQYF. CDR3 sequence (DNA): TGTGCCAGCAGCCCGAGACGCTACGAGCAGTACTTC.